A single sample is the source of the 17 T cell receptor beta chains below, sequenced in a study of early T cells in non-severe SARS-CoV-2 infection. TCRdb passed the 5' RACE reads through MiXCR, listing each CDR3 protein once. There are over 30,000 distinct CDR3 sequences in the sample; 5% to 6% occur only once, and roughly 13% lies in the top ten. The sequenced sample was whole blood. These receptors were taken from an adult who was a healthcare worker with PCR-confirmed SARS-CoV-2 infection or an uninfected control (not recorded which).

This clonotype was seen a few times. The J gene is TRBJ2-5, the V gene TRBV4-3, with 12 positions matching TRBD2. The ends lost 0 bases at V and 1 base at J; junction bases unmatched: 3. The CDR3 has 17 residues. Germline lookup yields CDR1 LGHNA and CDR2 YSLEER. CDR3 residues: CASSQDLAGGTQETQYF. In DNA, the CDR3 is TGCGCCAGCAGCCAAGATCTAGCGGGGGGGACCCAAGAGACCCAGTACTTC.

This clonotype was detected ten times or more. The chain recombines TRBV7-6 with TRBJ2-1; TRBD2 aligns across 9 bases. The junction had 8 bases not matched to a gene; V was cut back by 5 bases and J by 6 bases. The CDR3 length is 15 residues. From germline, CDR1 is SGHVS and CDR2 FNYEAQ. CDR3 in amino acids: CASSPAAGGPNEQFF. CDR3 DNA sequence: TGTGCCAGCAGCCCGGCGGCGGGGGGGCCCAATGAGCAGTTCTTC. The complete variable domain, with remaining parts taken from reference TRBV7-6 and TRBJ2-1, reads GAGVSQSPRYKVTKRGQDVALRCDPISGHVSLYWYRQALGQGPEFLTYFNYEAQQDKSGLPNDRFSAERPEGSISTLTIQRTEQRDSAMYRCASSPAAGGPNEQFFGPGTRLTVL.

The chain carries TRBV11-2 and TRBJ1-1; D uncertain. CDR1 is SGHAT and CDR2 is FQNNGV in the germline V gene. Trimming stripped 1 base from V and 4 bases from J, with 10 bases between. The CDR3 length is 14 residues. The DNA of the CDR3 is TGTGCCAGCAGCTTAGGAGGAATGGGCACTGAAGCTTTCTTT. Protein product: CASSLGGMGTEAFF.

The table lists this clonotype with many counts. The rearrangement joins TRBV6-1 to TRBJ1-6; D unresolved. V lost 2 bases and J 9 bases, leaving 14 bases between the germline ends. The CDR3 extends over 15 amino acids. In germline, CDR1 is MNHNS, CDR2 SASEGT. CDR3 in DNA: TGTGCCAGCAGTGAACCCGTCACGCAAAGTTCACCCCTCCACTTT. Translated, it gives CASSEPVTQSSPLHF.

The CDR3 sequence is CASSLGGKTGNTIYF. CDR3 sequence (DNA): TGCGCCAGCAGCTTGGGAGGGAAGACTGGAAACACCATATATTTT. The chain combines TRBV5-1 with TRBJ1-3; D uncertain. Per the germline V gene, CDR1 is SGHRS and CDR2 is YFSETQ. Trimming stripped 0 bases from V and 2 bases from J, with 9 bases between. The CDR3 is made up of 15 amino acids.

This clonotype was seen many times. The gene calls are TRBV14 and TRBJ2-3; D not certain. Per the germline V gene, CDR1 is SGHDN and CDR2 is FVKESK. The length of the CDR3 is 14 residues. V shed 4 bases and J shed 3 bases, with 11 bases lying between them. The chain's CDR3 is CASSLTISTDTQYF. The CDR3 DNA reads as TGTGCCAGCAGCCTGACGATTTCTACAGATACGCAGTATTTT. Full variable domain (rest looked up from reference TRBV14 and TRBJ2-3): EAGVTQFPSHSVIEKGQTVTLRCDPISGHDNLYWYRRVMGKEIKFLLHFVKESKQDESGMPNNRFLAERTGGTYSTLKVQPAELEDSGVYFCASSLTISTDTQYFGPGTRLTVL.

This clonotype was seen repeatedly, ten times or more. The chain carries TRBV20-1 and TRBJ1-2; D is undetermined. Germline V gene lookup returns CDR1 DFQATT and CDR2 SNEGSKA (reference sequence). Trimming removed 6 bases at V and 4 bases at J, with 12 bases between. This CDR3 region has 12 residues. DNA for the CDR3: TGCAGTGCGGGAGATCAGCTCTATGGCTACACCTTC. Its protein is CSAGDQLYGYTF.

This clonotype was found many times. J is TRBJ2-2 and V is TRBV2; D gene ambiguous. The germline V gene has CDR1 SNHLY and CDR2 FYNNEI. The CDR3 consists of 14 residues. The V end was cut by 3 bases, the J end by 0 bases, with 5 bases between. The DNA for the CDR3 is TGTGCCAGCAGTGAGTGGGCGAACACCGGGGAGCTGTTTTTT. Translating it yields CASSEWANTGELFF.

This clonotype was seen repeatedly, ten times or more. The chain couples TRBV12-3 or TRBV12-4 to TRBJ2-3, with 7 nucleotides matching TRBD1. After removal of 6 bases from V and 10 bases from J, the junction contained 16 bases not matched to a gene. CDR3 length: 15 residues. CDR3 DNA: TGTGCCAGCAGCCCCGACCCGGACAGGTCCCCTTCGCAGTATTTT. Protein: CASSPDPDRSPSQYF.

DNA for the CDR3: TGTGCCAGCAGCTCATCAGGGGACACTGAAGCTTTCTTT. It encodes CASSSSGDTEAFF. The V and J genes are TRBV7-2 and TRBJ1-1; D might be TRBD1 (6 bases). This CDR3 comprises 13 residues. Germline V lookup: CDR1 SGHTA, CDR2 FQGNSA. V was trimmed by 4 bases and J by 3 bases, leaving 9 bases between them.

This clonotype was picked up many times. The chain employs TRBV29-1 and TRBJ2-5; D is ambiguous. The CDR3 runs 13 residues. With 1 base removed from V and 2 bases from J, the gap between germline ends came to 8 bases. CDR1 is SQVTM and CDR2 is ANQGSEA in the germline V gene. CDR3 nucleotides: TGCAGCGTTGAAGGGACCAGGCAAGAGACCCAGTACTTC. It yields the protein CSVEGTRQETQYF.

There are many counts of this clonotype. The rearrangement uses TRBV12-3 or TRBV12-4 and TRBJ1-1; D gene ambiguous. The CDR3 runs to 13 residues. The germline V and J ends were trimmed by 6 bases and 3 bases, with 11 bases remaining between them. The CDR3 is CASRDTRDTEAFF. The CDR3 nucleotides read TGTGCCAGCAGGGATACACGCGACACTGAAGCTTTCTTT.

This clonotype was seen ten or more times. This chain links TRBV28 with TRBJ2-2; D is ambiguous. This CDR3 is built from 12 residues. Looked up from germline, CDR1 is MDHEN and CDR2 is SYDVKM. Deletions cut 1 base from V and 4 bases from J, with 1 base between. This chain's CDR3 is CASSLFTGELFF. CDR3 nucleotide sequence: TGTGCCAGCAGTTTATTCACCGGGGAGCTGTTTTTT.

The CDR3 is CSVEERQMNTEAFF. In DNA form, the CDR3 reads TGCAGCGTTGAAGAAAGACAGATGAACACTGAAGCTTTCTTT. The chain joins TRBV29-1 to TRBJ1-1, with D maybe TRBD1 (5 bases). The V gene's germline CDR1 is SQVTM and CDR2 ANQGSEA. V lost 0 bases to trimming and J lost 0 bases, with 8 bases between them. CDR3 size: 14 residues.

The V and J genes are TRBV9 and TRBJ2-3, with a possible D match to TRBD1 (5 bases). The germline V gene has CDR1 SGDLS and CDR2 YYNGEE. Trimming cost V 1 base and J 0 bases, with 9 bases left between them. The CDR3 extends over 15 amino acids. In DNA form, the CDR3 reads TGTGCCAGCAGCGTAAGGGGCGGAAGCACAGATACGCAGTATTTT. Amino acids: CASSVRGGSTDTQYF.

The sample holds many counts of this clonotype. The chain links TRBV6-2 or TRBV6-3 to TRBJ1-5, with 7 bases aligning to TRBD1. Germline values: CDR1 MNHEY, CDR2 SVGEGT. V trimming: 4 bases; J trimming: 6 bases; junction bases outside the gene matches: 15. The CDR3 has 17 amino acids. DNA of the CDR3: TGTGCCAGCAGTTCTTGGTGGGCCAGGGGGGAAGTTCAGCCCCAGCATTTT. It is translated as CASSSWWARGEVQPQHF.

Written as DNA, the CDR3 is TGTGCCAGCAGGGAACAGGCGACTTCCTACGAGCAGTACTTC. Its protein product is CASREQATSYEQYF. The chain uses TRBV19 and TRBJ2-7, with D possibly TRBD1 on 5 matching bases. From germline, CDR1 is LNHDA and CDR2 SQIVND (reference sequence). CDR3 size: 14 residues. Trimming took off 9 bases at V and 1 base at J, with 16 bases between the two ends.